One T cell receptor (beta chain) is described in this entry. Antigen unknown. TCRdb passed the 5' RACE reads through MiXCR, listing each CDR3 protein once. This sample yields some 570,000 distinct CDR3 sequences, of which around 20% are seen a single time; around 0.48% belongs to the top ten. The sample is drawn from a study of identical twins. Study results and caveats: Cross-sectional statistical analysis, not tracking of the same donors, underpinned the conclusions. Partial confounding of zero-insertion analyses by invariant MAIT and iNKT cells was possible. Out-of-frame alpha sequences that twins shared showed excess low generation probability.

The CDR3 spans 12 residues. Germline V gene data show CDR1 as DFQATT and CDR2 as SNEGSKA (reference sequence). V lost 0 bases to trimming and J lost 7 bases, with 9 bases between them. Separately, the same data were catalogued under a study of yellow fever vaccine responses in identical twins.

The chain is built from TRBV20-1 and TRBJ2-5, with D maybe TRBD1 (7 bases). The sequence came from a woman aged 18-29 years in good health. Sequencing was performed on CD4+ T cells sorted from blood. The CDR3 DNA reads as TGCAGTGCTAGAGACCAGGGGGGGACCCAGTACTTC. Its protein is CSARDQGGTQYF.